This T cell receptor (beta chain) was captured in a study of response to subunit inactivated influenza vaccine. Germline V gene lookup returns CDR1 SGHRS and CDR2 YFSETQ. This CDR3 has 15 amino acids. With 6 bases removed from V and 3 bases from J, the gap between germline ends came to 18 bases. In regard to this clonotype: Its target is not known.

Broader study findings: Authors suggested that a seasonal influenza vaccination recruits few new T cells each time.

MiXCR, run by TCRdb on the RT-PCR reads, gives a single entry per CDR3 protein. This sample has about 780,000 distinct CDR3 sequences, with roughly 20% found just once. The material sequenced was PBMCs from blood, taken roughly 5 days after vaccination. This clonotype was sampled from a man aged 50 to 60 who received an inactivated influenza vaccine. The rearrangement joins TRBV5-1 to TRBJ2-5; D might be TRBD2 (7 bases). The CDR3 sequence is CASTGGPAGKETQYF. In DNA, the CDR3 is TGCGCCAGCACCGGGGGGCCTGCTGGGAAAGAGACCCAGTACTTC. Together with reference TRBV5-1 and TRBJ2-5, the CDR3 gives the full variable domain: KAGVTQTPRYLIKTRGQQVTLSCSPISGHRSVSWYQQTPGQGLQFLFEYFSETQRNKGNFPGRFSGRQFSNSRSEMNVSTLELGDSALYLCASTGGPAGKETQYFGPGTRLLVL.